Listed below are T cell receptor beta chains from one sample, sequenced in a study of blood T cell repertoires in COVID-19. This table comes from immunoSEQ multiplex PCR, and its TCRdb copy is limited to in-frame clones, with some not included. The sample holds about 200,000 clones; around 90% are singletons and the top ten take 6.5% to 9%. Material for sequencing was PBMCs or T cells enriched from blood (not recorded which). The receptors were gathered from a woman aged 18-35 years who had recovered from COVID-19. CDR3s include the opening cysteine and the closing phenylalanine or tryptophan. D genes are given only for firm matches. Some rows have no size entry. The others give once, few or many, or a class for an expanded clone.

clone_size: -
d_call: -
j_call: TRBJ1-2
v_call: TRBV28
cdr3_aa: CASSTGLDYGYTF
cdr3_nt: TGTGCCAGCAGCACAGGGTTGGACTATGGCTACACCTTC

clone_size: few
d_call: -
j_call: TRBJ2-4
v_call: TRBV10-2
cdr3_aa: CASSDRAPPSIQYF
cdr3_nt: TGCGCCAGCAGTGACAGGGCCCCCCCGAGCATTCAGTACTTC

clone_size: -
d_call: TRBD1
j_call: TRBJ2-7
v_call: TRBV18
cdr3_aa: CASSPQGQGHYEQYF
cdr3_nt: TGTGCCAGCTCACCACAGGGACAGGGGCACTACGAGCAGTACTTC

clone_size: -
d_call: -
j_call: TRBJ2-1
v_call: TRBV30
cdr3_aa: CAWNGQVGEQFF
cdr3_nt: TGTGCCTGGAACGGTCAAGTTGGTGAGCAGTTCTTC

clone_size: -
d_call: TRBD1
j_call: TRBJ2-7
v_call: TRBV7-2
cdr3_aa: CASSVARGTGGEQYF
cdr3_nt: TGTGCCAGCAGCGTAGCACGGGGGACAGGGGGCGAGCAGTACTTC

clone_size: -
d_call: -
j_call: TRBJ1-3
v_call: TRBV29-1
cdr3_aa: CSVVSSDRGNTIYF
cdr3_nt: TGCAGCGTCGTATCCTCGGACAGAGGAAACACCATATATTTT

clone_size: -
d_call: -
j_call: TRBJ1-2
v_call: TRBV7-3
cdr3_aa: CASSLEGTTNYGYTF
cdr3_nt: TGTGCCAGCAGCTTAGAGGGTACTACTAACTATGGCTACACCTTC

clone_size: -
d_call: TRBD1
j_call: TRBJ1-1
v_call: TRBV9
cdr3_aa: CASSDSGTGGPSGTEAFF
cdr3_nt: TGTGCCAGCAGTGATTCCGGGACAGGGGGCCCCTCGGGCACTGAAGCTTTCTTT

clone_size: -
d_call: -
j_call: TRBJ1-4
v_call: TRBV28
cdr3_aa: CASSAGSSTTNEKLFF
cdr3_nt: TGTGCCAGCAGTGCCGGGTCTTCAACAACTAATGAAAAACTGTTTTTT

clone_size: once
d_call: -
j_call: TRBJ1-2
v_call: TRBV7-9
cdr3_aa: CASSLVGLGHGYTF
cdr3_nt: TGTGCCAGCAGCTTAGTTGGACTTGGCCATGGCTACACCTTC

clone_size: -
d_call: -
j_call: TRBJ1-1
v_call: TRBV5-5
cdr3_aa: CASSGSRGAFF
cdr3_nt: TGTGCCAGCAGCGGCTCACGGGGAGCTTTCTTT

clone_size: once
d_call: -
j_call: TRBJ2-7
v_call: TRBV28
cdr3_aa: CASSYRSYEQYF
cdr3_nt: TGTGCCAGCAGTTATCGCAGCTACGAGCAGTACTTC

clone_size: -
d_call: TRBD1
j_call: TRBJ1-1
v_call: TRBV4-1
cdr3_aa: CASSPRQGAAEAFF
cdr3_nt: TGCGCCAGCAGCCCAAGACAGGGGGCGGCTGAAGCTTTCTTT

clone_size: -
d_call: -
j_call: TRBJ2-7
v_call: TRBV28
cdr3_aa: CASTVGLEQYF
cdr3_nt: TGTGCCAGCACGGTCGGTCTCGAGCAGTACTTC

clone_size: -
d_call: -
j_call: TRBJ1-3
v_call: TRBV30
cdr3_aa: CAWSPRIWAFGSGNTIYF
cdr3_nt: TGTGCCTGGAGTCCCCGCATTTGGGCGTTCGGCTCTGGAAACACCATATATTTT

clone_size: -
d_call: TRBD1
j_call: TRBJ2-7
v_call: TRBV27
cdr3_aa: CASRQGRTYEQYF
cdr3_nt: TGTGCCAGCAGACAGGGGCGAACCTACGAGCAGTACTTC

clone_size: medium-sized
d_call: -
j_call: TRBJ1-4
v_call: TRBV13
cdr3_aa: CASSLKGLRNEKLFF
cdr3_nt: TGTGCCAGCAGCCTAAAGGGGTTGAGGAATGAAAAACTGTTTTTT

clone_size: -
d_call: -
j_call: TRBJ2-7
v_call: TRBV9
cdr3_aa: CASSASGHSSYEQYF
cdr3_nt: TGTGCCAGCAGCGCGTCGGGACACAGCTCCTACGAGCAGTACTTC

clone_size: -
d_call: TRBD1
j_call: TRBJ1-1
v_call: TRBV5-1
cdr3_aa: CASSFDREIAEAFF
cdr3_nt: TGCGCCAGCAGCTTCGACAGGGAAATAGCTGAAGCTTTCTTT

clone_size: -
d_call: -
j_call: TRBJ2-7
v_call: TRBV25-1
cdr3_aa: CASSVQGYSYEQYF
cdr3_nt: TGTGCCAGCAGTGTACAGGGTTACTCCTACGAGCAGTACTTC

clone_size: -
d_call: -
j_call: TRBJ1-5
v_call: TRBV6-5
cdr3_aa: CASSRTGEPQHF
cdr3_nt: TGTGCCAGCAGTAGGACGGGGGAGCCCCAGCATTTT

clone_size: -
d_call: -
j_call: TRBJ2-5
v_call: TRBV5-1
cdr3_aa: CASISGGSGGETQYF
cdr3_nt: TGCGCCAGCATTTCAGGGGGGAGCGGAGGGGAGACCCAGTACTTC

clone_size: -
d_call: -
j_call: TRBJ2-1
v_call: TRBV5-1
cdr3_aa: CASSYHNEQFF
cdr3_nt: TGCGCCAGCAGCTATCATAATGAGCAGTTCTTC